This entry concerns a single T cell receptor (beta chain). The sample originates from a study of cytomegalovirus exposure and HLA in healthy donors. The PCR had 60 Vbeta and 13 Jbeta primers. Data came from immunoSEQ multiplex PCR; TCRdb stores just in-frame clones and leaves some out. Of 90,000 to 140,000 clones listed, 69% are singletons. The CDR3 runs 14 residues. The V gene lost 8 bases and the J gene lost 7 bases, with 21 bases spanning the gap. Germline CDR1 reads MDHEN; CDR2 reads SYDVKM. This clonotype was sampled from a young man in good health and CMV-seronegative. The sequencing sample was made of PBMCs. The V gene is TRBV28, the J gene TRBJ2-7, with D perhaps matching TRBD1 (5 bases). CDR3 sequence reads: CASSLDTTSREQYF. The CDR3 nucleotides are TGTGCCAGCTCCCTGGACACGACCTCGAGGGAGCAGTACTTC.